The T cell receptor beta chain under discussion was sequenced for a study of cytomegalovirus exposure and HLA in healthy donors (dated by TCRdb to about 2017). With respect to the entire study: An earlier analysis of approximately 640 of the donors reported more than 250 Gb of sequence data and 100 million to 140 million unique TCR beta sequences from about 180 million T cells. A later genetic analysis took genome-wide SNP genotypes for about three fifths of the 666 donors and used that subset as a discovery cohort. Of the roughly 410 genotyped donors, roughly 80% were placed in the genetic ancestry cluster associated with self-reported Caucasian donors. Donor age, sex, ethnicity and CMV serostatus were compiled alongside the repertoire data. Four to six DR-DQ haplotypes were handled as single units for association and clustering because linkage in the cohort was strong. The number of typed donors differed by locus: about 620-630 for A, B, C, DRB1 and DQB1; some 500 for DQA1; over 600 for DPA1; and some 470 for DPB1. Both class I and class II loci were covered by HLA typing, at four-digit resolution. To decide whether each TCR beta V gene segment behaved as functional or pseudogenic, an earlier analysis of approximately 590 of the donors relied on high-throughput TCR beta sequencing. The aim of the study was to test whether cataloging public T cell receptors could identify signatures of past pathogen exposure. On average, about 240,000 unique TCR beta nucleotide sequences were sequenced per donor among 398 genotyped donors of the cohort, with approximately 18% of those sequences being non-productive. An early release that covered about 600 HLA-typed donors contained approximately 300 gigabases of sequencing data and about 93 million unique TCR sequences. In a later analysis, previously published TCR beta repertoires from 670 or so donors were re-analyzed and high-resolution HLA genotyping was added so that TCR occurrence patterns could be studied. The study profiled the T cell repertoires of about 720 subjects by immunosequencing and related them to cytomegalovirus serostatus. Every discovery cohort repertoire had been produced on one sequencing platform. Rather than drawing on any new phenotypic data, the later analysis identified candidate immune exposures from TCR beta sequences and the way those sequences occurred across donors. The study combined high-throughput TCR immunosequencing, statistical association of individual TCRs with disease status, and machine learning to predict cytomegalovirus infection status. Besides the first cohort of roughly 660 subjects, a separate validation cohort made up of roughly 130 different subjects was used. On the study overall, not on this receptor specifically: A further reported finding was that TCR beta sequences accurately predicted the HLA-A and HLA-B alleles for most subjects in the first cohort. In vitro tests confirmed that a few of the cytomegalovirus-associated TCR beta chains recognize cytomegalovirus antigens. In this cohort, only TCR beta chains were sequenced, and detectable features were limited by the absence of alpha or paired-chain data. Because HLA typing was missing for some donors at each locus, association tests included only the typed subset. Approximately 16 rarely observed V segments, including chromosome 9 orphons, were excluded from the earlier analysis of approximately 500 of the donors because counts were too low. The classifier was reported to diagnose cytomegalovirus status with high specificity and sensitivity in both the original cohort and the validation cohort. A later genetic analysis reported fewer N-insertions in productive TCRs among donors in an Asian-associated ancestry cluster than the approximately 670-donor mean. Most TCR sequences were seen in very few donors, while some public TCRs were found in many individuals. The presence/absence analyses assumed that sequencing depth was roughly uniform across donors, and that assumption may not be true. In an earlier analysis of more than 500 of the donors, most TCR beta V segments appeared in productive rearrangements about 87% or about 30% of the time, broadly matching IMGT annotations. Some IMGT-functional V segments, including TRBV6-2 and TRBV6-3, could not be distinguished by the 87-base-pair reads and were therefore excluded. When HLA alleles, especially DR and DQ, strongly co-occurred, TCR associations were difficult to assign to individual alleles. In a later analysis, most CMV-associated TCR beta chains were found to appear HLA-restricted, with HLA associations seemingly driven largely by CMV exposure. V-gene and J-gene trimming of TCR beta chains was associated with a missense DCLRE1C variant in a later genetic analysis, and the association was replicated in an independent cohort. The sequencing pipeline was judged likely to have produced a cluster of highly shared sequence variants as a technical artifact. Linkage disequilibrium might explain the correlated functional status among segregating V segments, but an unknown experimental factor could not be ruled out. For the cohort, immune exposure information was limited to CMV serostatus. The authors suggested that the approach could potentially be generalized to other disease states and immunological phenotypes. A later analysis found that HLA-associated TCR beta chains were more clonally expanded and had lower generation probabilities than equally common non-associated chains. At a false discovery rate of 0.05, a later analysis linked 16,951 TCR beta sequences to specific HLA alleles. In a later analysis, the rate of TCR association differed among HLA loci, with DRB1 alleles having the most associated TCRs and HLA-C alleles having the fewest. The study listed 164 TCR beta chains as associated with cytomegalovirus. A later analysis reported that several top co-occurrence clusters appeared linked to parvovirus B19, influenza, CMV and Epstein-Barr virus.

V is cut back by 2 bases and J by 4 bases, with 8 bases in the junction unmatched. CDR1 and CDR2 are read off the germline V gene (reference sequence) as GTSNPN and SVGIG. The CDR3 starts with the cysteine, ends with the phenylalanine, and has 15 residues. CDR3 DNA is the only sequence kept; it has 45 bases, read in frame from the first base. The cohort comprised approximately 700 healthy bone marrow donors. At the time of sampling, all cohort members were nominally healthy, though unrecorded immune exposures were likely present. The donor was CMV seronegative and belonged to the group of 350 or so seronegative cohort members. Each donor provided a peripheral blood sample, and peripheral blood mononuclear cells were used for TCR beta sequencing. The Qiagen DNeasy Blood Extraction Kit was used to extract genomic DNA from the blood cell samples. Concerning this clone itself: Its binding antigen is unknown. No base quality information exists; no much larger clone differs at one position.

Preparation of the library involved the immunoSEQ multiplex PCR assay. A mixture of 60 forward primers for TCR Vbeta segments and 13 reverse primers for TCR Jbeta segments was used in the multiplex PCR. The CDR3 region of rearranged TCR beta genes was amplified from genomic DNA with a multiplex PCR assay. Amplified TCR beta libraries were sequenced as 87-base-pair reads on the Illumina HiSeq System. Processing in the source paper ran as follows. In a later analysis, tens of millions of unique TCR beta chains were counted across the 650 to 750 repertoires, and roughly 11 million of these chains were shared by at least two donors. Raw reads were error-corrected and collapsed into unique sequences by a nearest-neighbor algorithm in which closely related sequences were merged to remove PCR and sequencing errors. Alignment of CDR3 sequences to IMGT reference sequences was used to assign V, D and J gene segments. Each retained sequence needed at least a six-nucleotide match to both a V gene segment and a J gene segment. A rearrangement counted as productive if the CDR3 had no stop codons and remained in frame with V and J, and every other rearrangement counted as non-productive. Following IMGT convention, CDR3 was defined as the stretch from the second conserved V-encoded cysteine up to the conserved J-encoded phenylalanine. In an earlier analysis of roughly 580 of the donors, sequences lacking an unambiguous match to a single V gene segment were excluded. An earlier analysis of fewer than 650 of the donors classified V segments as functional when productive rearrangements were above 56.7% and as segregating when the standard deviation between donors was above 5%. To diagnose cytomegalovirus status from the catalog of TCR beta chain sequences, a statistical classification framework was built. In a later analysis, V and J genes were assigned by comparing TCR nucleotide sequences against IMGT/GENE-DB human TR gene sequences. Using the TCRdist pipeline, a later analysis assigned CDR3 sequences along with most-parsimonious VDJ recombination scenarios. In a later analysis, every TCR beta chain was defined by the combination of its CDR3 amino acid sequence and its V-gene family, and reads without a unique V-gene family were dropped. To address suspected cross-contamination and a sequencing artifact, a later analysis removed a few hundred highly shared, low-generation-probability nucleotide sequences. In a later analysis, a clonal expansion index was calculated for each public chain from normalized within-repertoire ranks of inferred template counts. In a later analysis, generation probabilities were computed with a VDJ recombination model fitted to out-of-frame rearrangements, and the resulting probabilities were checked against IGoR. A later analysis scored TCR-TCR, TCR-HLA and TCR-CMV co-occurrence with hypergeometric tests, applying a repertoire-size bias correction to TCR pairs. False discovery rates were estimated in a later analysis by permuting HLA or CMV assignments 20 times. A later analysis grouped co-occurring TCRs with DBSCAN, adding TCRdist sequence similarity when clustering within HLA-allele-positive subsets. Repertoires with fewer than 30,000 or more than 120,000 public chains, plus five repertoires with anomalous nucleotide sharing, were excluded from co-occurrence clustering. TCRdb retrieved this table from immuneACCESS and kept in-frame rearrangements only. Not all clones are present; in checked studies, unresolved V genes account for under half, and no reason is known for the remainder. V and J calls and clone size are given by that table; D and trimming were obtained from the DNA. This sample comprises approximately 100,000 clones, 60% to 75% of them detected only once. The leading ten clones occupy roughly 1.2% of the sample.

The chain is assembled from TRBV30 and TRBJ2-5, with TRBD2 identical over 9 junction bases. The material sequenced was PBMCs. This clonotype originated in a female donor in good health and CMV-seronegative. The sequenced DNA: TGTGCCTGGAGTTCATCTGGCGGGAGGGGAGAGACCCAGTACTTC. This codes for CAWSSSGGRGETQYF.